This TCR beta chain was recorded in a study of blood T cell repertoires in COVID-19. The Seattle site enrolled patients during active infection and followed them longitudinally. The CDR3 covers 14 residues. J was trimmed by 0 bases and V by 5 bases; bases with no gene match: 2. Germline V gene sequence: CDR1 SEHNR, CDR2 FQNEAQ (reference sequence). Per the original methods: Reference gene primers were amplified, and this amplification served to estimate nucleated cell counts. Generated by immunoSEQ multiplex PCR, the TCRdb table keeps only in-frame clones and is missing some. V, J and clone size reflect that table, while D and trimming were determined from the DNA. Here the sample spans approximately 150,000 clones, 93% being singletons.

The rearrangement joins TRBV7-9 to TRBJ2-5; 8 nucleotides align to TRBD1. The specimen sequenced was peripheral blood. The TCR was taken from a woman between 55 and 75 years old with COVID-19, enrolled during active disease. The CDR3 loop reads CASSADRDQETQYF. In DNA form, the CDR3 reads TGTGCCAGCAGCGCGGACAGGGACCAAGAGACCCAGTACTTC.